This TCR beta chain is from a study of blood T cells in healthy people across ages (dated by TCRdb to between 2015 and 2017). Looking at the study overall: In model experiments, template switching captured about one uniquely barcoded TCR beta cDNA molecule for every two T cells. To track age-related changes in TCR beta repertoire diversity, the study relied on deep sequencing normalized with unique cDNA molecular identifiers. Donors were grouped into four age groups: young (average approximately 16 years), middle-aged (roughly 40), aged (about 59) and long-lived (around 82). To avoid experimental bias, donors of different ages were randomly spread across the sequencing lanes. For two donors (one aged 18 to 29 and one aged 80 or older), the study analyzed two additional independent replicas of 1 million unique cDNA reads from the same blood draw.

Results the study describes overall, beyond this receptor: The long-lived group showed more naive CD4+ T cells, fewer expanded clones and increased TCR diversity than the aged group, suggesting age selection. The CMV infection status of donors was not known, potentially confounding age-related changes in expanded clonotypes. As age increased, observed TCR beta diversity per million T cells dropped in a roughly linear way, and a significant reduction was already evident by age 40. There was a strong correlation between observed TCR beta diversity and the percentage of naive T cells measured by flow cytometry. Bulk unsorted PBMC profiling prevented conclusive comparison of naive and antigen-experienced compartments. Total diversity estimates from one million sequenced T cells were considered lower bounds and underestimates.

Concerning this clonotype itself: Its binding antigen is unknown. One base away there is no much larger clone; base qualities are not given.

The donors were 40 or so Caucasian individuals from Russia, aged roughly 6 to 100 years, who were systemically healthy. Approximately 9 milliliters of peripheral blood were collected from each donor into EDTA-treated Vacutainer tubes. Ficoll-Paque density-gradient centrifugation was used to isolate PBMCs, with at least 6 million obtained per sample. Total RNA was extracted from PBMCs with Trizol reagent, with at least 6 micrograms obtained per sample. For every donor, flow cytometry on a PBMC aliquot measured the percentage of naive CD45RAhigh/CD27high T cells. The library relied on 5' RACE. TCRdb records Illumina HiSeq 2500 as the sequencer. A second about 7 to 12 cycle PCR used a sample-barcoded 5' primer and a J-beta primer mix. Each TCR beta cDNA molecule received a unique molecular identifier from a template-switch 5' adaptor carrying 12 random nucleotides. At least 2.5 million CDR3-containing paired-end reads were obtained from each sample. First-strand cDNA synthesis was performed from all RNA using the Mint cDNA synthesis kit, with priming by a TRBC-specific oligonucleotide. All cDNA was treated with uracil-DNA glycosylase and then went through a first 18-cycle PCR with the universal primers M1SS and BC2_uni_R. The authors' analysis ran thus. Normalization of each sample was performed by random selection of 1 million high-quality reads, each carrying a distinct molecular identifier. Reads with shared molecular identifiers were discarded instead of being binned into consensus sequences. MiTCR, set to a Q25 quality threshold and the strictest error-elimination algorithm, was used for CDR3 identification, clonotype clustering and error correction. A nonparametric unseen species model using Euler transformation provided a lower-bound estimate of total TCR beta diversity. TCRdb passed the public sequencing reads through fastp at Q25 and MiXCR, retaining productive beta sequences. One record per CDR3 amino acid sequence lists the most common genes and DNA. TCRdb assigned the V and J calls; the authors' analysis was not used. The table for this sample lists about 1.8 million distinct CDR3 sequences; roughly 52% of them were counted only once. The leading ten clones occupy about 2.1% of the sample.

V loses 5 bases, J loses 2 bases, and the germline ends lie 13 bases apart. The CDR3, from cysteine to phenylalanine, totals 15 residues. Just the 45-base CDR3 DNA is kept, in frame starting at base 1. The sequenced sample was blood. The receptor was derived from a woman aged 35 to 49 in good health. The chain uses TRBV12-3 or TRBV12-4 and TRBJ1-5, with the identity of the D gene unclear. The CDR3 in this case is CASSPSKAGNQPQHF. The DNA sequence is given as TGTGCCAGCAGTCCTTCGAAAGCGGGCAATCAGCCCCAGCATTTT.